This T cell receptor (gamma chain) comes out of a study of gamma delta lymphoproliferative disorders and STAT genes. Looking at the study overall: The LymphoTrack Dx TCRG Assay amplified gamma chains from at least 50 ng of genomic DNA.

Germline CDR1 EGSTGY, CDR2 YDSYTSSV. The CDR3 is 16 amino acids. TCRdb fed the multiplex PCR reads to CATT. The sample contains hundreds of gamma-chain clones, over 25% of which appear only once. PBMCs from patients and controls supplied the genomic DNA for sequencing. This clone appeared a few times. Its specificity is unknown. The protein TCRdb lists belongs to a much larger clone and differs from this DNA's translation at residue 3, which points to a read error; the protein shown is made from the DNA. Study-level findings and limits: In whole-repertoire clustering, gamma separated patients from controls, unlike delta. Nearly all major patient gamma and delta clonotypes were public.

Source material: blood. The origin of this receptor is a human donor in good health. V gene TRGV4 combines with J gene TRGJ1 or TRGJ2. TCRdb lists no J gene, so it was determined here by aligning the DNA to germline. CDR3 sequence: CAAWDGPRSPYYKKLF. CDR3 in DNA: TGTGCCGCCTGGGATGGGCCCCGATCTCCGTATTATAAGAAACTCTTT.